This entry lists 31 T cell receptor beta chains sequenced from one sample in a study of T cells in localized non-small cell lung cancer. Sequenced by immunoSEQ multiplex PCR; TCRdb stores in-frame clones only, minus some. Here the sample spans some 1,300 clones, 36% being singletons. Sample: lung tumor tissue, taken before any cancer treatment. The receptors here all came from a woman aged 18-49 years with stage I lung adenocarcinoma.

The count of this clone is one. The rearrangement uses TRBV30 and TRBJ2-5; D uncertain. V shed 0 bases and J shed 5 bases, with 16 bases lying between them. Germline loops: CDR1 GTSNPN, CDR2 SVGIG (reference sequence). The CDR3 runs to 15 residues. CDR3 bases: TGTGCCTGGAGTGTACGAGATAGGGCGGAGGAGACCCAGTACTTC. Its protein product is CAWSVRDRAEETQYF.

The chain carries TRBV19 and TRBJ1-4; 9 nucleotides align to TRBD1. The CDR3 is 16 residues long. V shed 3 bases and J 5 bases; nucleotides not matched to a gene: 7. Per germline, CDR1 LNHDA and CDR2 SQIVND (reference sequence). The CDR3 sequence: CASSMGTGTNNEKLFF. The DNA of the CDR3 is TGTGCCAGTAGTATGGGGACAGGGACCAACAATGAAAAACTGTTTTTT.

The V gene is TRBV6-8, the J gene TRBJ1-1, with 7 bases aligning to TRBD1. CDR1 is MNHGY, CDR2 SAAAGT, per germline. The CDR3 covers 15 residues. V lost 2 bases to trimming and J lost 3 bases; unmatched junction nucleotides: 6. DNA for the CDR3: TGTGCCAGCAGTTACACTACAGGGGAGGACACTGAAGCTTTCTTT. Amino acids: CASSYTTGEDTEAFF.

The chain has TRBV29-1 and TRBJ2-3, with 11 bases matching TRBD2. Germline CDR1 and CDR2: SQVTM and ANQGSEA. J lost 6 bases, V lost 7 bases, and 12 bases had no gene match. This CDR3 spans 15 amino acids. The DNA for the CDR3 is TGCAGCGGCTTGGCCTTTAGCGGGAGGGTCGATACGCAGTATTTT. It is translated as CSGLAFSGRVDTQYF.

This clone is categorized as medium-sized (0.01 to 0.1%). The genes are TRBV11-3 and TRBJ2-7; D perhaps matches TRBD1 (5 bases). The CDR3 sequence is 14 residues long. V was cut by 1 base and J by 5 bases, with 12 bases left in between. Germline V lookup: CDR1 SGHNT, CDR2 YENEEA. CDR3 sequence reads: CASSLGTSQNEQYF. CDR3 sequence (DNA): TGTGCCAGCAGCTTAGGGACAAGCCAGAACGAGCAGTACTTC.

The rearrangement joins TRBV9 to TRBJ2-3; 7 bases agree with TRBD2. With V trimmed by 0 bases and J by 0 bases, 1 base remained unmatched. Germline-derived CDR1 and CDR2 are SGDLS and YYNGEE. This CDR3 is built from 15 residues. CDR3 residues: CASSVASGSTDTQYF. The CDR3 DNA is TGTGCCAGCAGCGTAGCTAGCGGAAGCACAGATACGCAGTATTTT. Combining the CDR3 with reference TRBV9 and TRBJ2-3 gives the whole variable domain DSGVTQTPKHLITATGQRVTLRCSPRSGDLSVYWYQQSLDQGLQFLIQYYNGEERAKGNILERFSAQQFPDLHSELNLSSLELGDSALYFCASSVASGSTDTQYFGPGTRLTVL.

The rearrangement links TRBV6-8 to TRBJ2-7; no clear D gene. Trimming removed 0 bases at V and 4 bases at J, with 19 bases between. Germline CDR1 and CDR2: MNHGY and SAAAGT. The CDR3 has 17 residues. CDR3 nucleotide sequence: TGTGCCAGCAGTTACTCGGATCTGGACGCCCTAGATTACGAGCAGTACTTC. This encodes CASSYSDLDALDYEQYF.

A few counts support this clone. The chain links TRBV11-3 to TRBJ1-2; D is unclear. This CDR3 region has 15 residues. V lost 0 bases and J lost 8, with 16 bases in between. The germline gives CDR1 SGHNT, CDR2 YENEEA. The CDR3 bases are TGTGCCAGCAGCTTAGAGAGCTCCCGTCCCGGCGGCTACACCTTC. Its translation: CASSLESSRPGGYTF. The full variable domain, with the rest looked up from reference TRBV11-3 and TRBJ1-2, is EAGVVQSPRYKIIEKKQPVAFWCNPISGHNTLYWYLQNLGQGPELLIRYENEEAVDDSQLPKDRFSAERLKGVDSTLKIQPAELGDSAVYLCASSLESSRPGGYTFGSGTRLTVV.

The chain couples TRBV28 to TRBJ1-5; 7 bases map to TRBD1. The V gene's germline CDR1 is MDHEN and CDR2 SYDVKM. This CDR3 contains 14 residues. V lost 7 bases to trimming and J lost 3 bases; unmatched junction nucleotides: 6. CDR3 DNA sequence: TGTGCCAGCAAGACAGGGAGCGACAATCAGCCCCAGCATTTT. Protein product: CASKTGSDNQPQHF.

This clone was seen a few times. This rearrangement joins TRBV1 to TRBJ1-5; the table's D call, TRBD1, has no DNA check behind it. TRBV1 is designated a pseudogene. The CDR3 length is 15 residues. The CDR3 DNA follows: TGCGCCAGCAGCCAGGTATACCAGGCTGATCAGCCCCAGCATTTT. Its translation: CASSQVYQADQPQHF.

This chain joins TRBV15 and TRBJ2-1; TRBD2 matches at 8 bases. V dropped 0 bases and J dropped 7; count of bases not matched to a gene: 5. The CDR3 runs 15 residues. Germline V CDR1 and CDR2: LNHNV, YYDKDF (reference sequence). The CDR3 loop is CATSRDRREDNEQFF. The CDR3 DNA follows: TGTGCCACCAGCAGAGATCGGCGGGAGGATAATGAGCAGTTCTTC.

Sample share makes this clone medium-sized. This rearrangement joins TRBV6-8 to TRBJ2-7; D call uncertain. The V end lost 0 bases, the J end lost 6 bases, and 6 bases lay between the germline ends. CDR3 length equals 12 residues. Looked up from germline, CDR1 is MNHGY and CDR2 is SAAAGT. In DNA form, the CDR3 reads TGTGCCAGCAGTTACTCTTCAGCCGAGCAGTACTTC. The encoded protein is CASSYSSAEQYF.

By frequency in the sample, this clone is medium-sized. This chain joins TRBV9 and TRBJ2-7; 11 bases are a match to TRBD2. The CDR3 spans 15 residues. CDR1 and CDR2 (germline): SGDLS, YYNGEE. V gave up 5 bases and J gave up 4 bases; unmatched junction bases: 8. CDR3 nucleotides: TGTGCCAGCAGGGAGACTAGCGGGGCTTTTTACGAGCAGTACTTC. Translation gives CASRETSGAFYEQYF.

This clone was observed a handful of times. The chain has TRBV9 and TRBJ2-3, with D possibly TRBD2 on 6 matching bases. The CDR3 length is 14 residues. V gave up 3 bases and J gave up 0 bases, with 8 bases separating them. Germline V gene sequence: CDR1 SGDLS, CDR2 YYNGEE. The CDR3 nucleotides are TGTGCCAGCAGCGGGCGGGGAAGCACAGATACGCAGTATTTT. Translated: CASSGRGSTDTQYF.

V is TRBV28 and J is TRBJ1-1; weak D call: TRBD1 (5 bases). This CDR3 comprises 13 residues. Germline V gene sequence: CDR1 MDHEN, CDR2 SYDVKM. Deletions cut 3 bases from V and 7 bases from J, with 12 bases between. As DNA, the CDR3 is TGTGCCAGCAGTTTTGGCCAGGGCGGTGAAGCTTTCTTT. As protein: CASSFGQGGEAFF.

This clone has just a few counts. The chain has TRBV11-3 and TRBJ2-2, with D tentatively TRBD1 (6 bases). The CDR3 has 14 amino acids. V lost 7 bases and J 7 bases, leaving 16 bases between the germline ends. Germline V CDR1 and CDR2: SGHNT, YENEEA. The CDR3 reads CASTPDRGSGELFF. DNA for the CDR3: TGTGCCAGCACACCGGACAGAGGGAGCGGGGAGCTGTTTTTT.

This clone was picked up a small number of times. The rearrangement uses TRBV15 and TRBJ1-1, with D possibly being TRBD1 (5 bases). Trimming left V 2 bases short and J 5 bases short, with 21 bases between. The germline gives CDR1 LNHNV, CDR2 YYDKDF (reference sequence). This CDR3 is built from 17 residues. The CDR3 sequence: CATSRPRTLWLGTEAFF. CDR3 coding DNA: TGTGCCACCAGCAGACCCCGGACACTATGGCTGGGGACTGAAGCTTTCTTT.

This clone was observed once. The chain uses TRBV18 and TRBJ1-2, with 7 bases that match TRBD1. Germline CDR1 and CDR2: KGHSH and LQKENI. This CDR3 is 15 amino acids long. Trimming removed 1 base from V and 2 bases from J; junction bases left unmatched: 4. The chain's CDR3 is CASSPLQDRNYGYTF. CDR3 nucleotide sequence: TGTGCCAGCTCACCACTTCAGGACAGGAACTATGGCTACACCTTC.

The CDR3 bases are TGTGCCAGTAGTATTATCGAGACTAGCCTCAACAATGAGCAGTTCTTC. As protein: CASSIIETSLNNEQFF. The chain couples TRBV19 to TRBJ2-1; 7 bases are a match to TRBD2. Germline loops: CDR1 LNHDA, CDR2 SQIVND (reference sequence). Unmatched junction bases numbered 10, after V lost 3 bases and J lost 5 bases. This CDR3 has 16 residues.

This clone has only a few counts. In DNA, the CDR3 is TGTGCCTGGAACGAAAACACTGAAGCTTTCTTT. It specifies CAWNENTEAFF. The chain links TRBV30 to TRBJ1-1, with D unclear. Per germline, CDR1 GTSNPN and CDR2 SVGIG (reference sequence). The CDR3 covers 11 residues. Trimming cost V 4 bases and J 2 bases, with 5 bases left between them.

The chain recombines TRBV12-5 with TRBJ2-5; 13 bases line up with TRBD2. Germline values: CDR1 LGHNT, CDR2 FRNRAP. This CDR3 has 22 residues. The junction had 16 bases not matched to a gene; V was cut back by 0 bases and J by 0 bases. CDR3 DNA sequence: TGTGCTAGTGGTTTGGTCCCCGATGGACTAGCGGGAGCCCTCATGTACCAAGAGACCCAGTACTTC. Its protein is CASGLVPDGLAGALMYQETQYF.

The chain uses TRBV19 and TRBJ1-2, with 10 nucleotides matching TRBD1. The CDR3 extends over 14 amino acids. V lost 9 bases, J lost 4 bases, and 8 bases stayed unmatched. Looked up from germline, CDR1 is LNHDA and CDR2 is SQIVND (reference sequence). The CDR3 loop reads CARAKDRGAYGYTF. The DNA of the CDR3 is TGTGCCAGAGCGAAGGACAGGGGGGCCTATGGCTACACCTTC.

V gene TRBV19 combines with J gene TRBJ2-1, with a tentative D call TRBD2 (6 bases). Trimming took 5 bases from V and 7 from J, leaving 15 bases between them. The CDR3 is made up of 14 amino acids. Per germline, CDR1 LNHDA and CDR2 SQIVND (reference sequence). For the CDR3, the DNA is TGTGCCAGTAGTGGATCTAGCGTTGGTAATGAGCAGTTCTTC. It translates to CASSGSSVGNEQFF.

The chain has TRBV1 and TRBJ2-3; the table names TRBD1, a call not compared with the DNA. TRBV1 constitutes a pseudogene. The CDR3 sequence is 18 residues long. For the CDR3, the DNA is TGCGCCAGCAGCCAAGACCCCAGACGGACAGGGGGCACAGATACGCAGTATTTT. It translates to CASSQDPRRTGGTDTQYF.

V usage is TRBV19 and J usage is TRBJ2-3; D remains ambiguous. V was trimmed by 5 bases and J by 11 bases, leaving 14 bases between them. This CDR3 contains 12 residues. Germline loops: CDR1 LNHDA, CDR2 SQIVND (reference sequence). The CDR3 region is CASSLKGQRQYF. CDR3 DNA sequence: TGTGCCAGTAGTTTGAAGGGTCAACGGCAGTATTTT.

The V gene is TRBV19, the J gene TRBJ2-7; the match to TRBD1 covers 9 bases. V trimming: 5 bases; J trimming: 5 bases; junction bases outside the gene matches: 13. There are 16 residues in the CDR3. Looked up from germline, CDR1 is LNHDA and CDR2 is SQIVND (reference sequence). This CDR3 is CASSRTAGTGSNEQYF. CDR3 coding DNA: TGTGCCAGTAGTCGAACCGCCGGGACAGGGTCCAACGAGCAGTACTTC.

The chain couples TRBV19 to TRBJ2-3; D tentatively fits TRBD1 or TRBD2 (5 bases each). The CDR3 contains 15 residues. The V end was cut by 3 bases, the J end by 3 bases, with 13 bases between. The germline gives CDR1 LNHDA, CDR2 SQIVND (reference sequence). CDR3 in amino acids: CASSISKGTTDTQYF. The CDR3 coding sequence is TGTGCCAGTAGTATTTCAAAGGGGACGACAGATACGCAGTATTTT.

The chain carries TRBV6-8 and TRBJ2-7; D is tentatively TRBD1 or TRBD2 (5 bases each). Germline values: CDR1 MNHGY, CDR2 SAAAGT. Trimming removed 5 bases at V and 9 bases at J, with 17 bases between. The CDR3 totals 13 residues. Written as DNA, the CDR3 is TGTGCCAGCAGTACCCTTGGGACCCCAGGGCAGTACTTC. This sequence encodes CASSTLGTPGQYF.

The gene calls are TRBV18 and TRBJ2-3; either TRBD1 or TRBD2 may fit D (5 bases each). V gave up 5 bases and J gave up 6 bases, with 15 bases separating them. Germline assignment: CDR1 KGHSH and CDR2 LQKENI. The CDR3 contains 14 residues. As DNA, the CDR3 is TGTGCCAGCTCATTCGAGGGGCGCGGGGATACGCAGTATTTT. This codes for CASSFEGRGDTQYF.

In its sample, this clone was seen a few times. V gene TRBV6-8 combines with J gene TRBJ2-1; no definite D call. Germline V gene data show CDR1 as MNHGY and CDR2 as SAAAGT. Trimming took off 5 bases at V and 3 bases at J, with 5 bases between the two ends. The CDR3 totals 12 residues. CDR3: CASSHNYNEQFF. The CDR3 DNA sequence: TGTGCCAGCAGTCATAACTACAATGAGCAGTTCTTC.

The chain joins TRBV19 to TRBJ2-5; no definite D call. The CDR3 spans 13 residues. From germline, CDR1 is LNHDA and CDR2 SQIVND (reference sequence). With 5 bases removed from V and 3 bases from J, the gap between germline ends came to 10 bases. This CDR3 is CASSADKEETQYF. The CDR3 DNA reads as TGTGCCAGTAGTGCAGACAAGGAAGAGACCCAGTACTTC.